This T cell receptor (beta chain) was captured in a study of human T cells and chemical hapten exposure. Study-wide results and caveats: Expanded TCRs grouped into significantly more large CDR3 similarity clusters than controls produced. No shift was seen in TCRs above 1 in 1000 frequency with DPC sensitization.

The CDR3 is 15 amino acids. Trimming took 5 bases from V and 1 from J; bases not matched to a gene: 7. Germline V gives CDR1 MDHEN, CDR2 SYDVKM. The time point was: patch test 1, 2 weeks after DPC sensitization. Treatment denoted: therapeutic diphenylcyclopropenone sensitization with weekly scalp DPC. Alopecia patients between 18 and 70 years old and suitable for DPC were used as donors. In the library, unique molecular identifiers were attached to individual cDNA molecules. MiXCR was run by TCRdb on the RACE reads, yielding one entry per CDR3 protein. The sample has 180,000 or so distinct CDR3 sequences, roughly 15% seen once. This clonotype was counted at least ten times. The target antigen is unknown.

The chain joins TRBV28 to TRBJ2-5; 7 bases match TRBD1. The sequence was collected from a woman in her 30s with alopecia areata. Some clones in this sample may be carry-over from other donors' samples. The specimen was whole blood, collected in connection with sensitization to the hapten diphenylcyclopropenone (DPC). The CDR3 sequence: CASSLTGQLQETQYF. CDR3 sequence (DNA): TGTGCCAGCAGTCTAACGGGACAGCTCCAAGAGACCCAGTACTTC.